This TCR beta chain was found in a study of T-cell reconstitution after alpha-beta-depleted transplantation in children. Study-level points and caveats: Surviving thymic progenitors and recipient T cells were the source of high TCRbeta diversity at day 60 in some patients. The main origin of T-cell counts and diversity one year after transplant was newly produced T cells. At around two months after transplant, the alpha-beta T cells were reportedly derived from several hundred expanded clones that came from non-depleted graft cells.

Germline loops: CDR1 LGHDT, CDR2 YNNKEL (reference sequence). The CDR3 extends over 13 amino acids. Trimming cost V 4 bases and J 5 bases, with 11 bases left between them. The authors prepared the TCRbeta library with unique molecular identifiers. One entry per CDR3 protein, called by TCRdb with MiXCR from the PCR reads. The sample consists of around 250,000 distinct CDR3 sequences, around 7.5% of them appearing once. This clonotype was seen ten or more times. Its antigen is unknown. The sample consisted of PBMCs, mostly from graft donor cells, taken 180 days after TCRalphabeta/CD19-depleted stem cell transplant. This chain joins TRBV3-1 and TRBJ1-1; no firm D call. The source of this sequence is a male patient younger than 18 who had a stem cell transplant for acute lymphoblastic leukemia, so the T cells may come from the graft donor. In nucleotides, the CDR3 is TGTGCCAGCAGCCCTTGGGAAGGGACTGAAGCTTTCTTT. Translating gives CASSPWEGTEAFF. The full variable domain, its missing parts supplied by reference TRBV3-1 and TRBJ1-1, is DTAVSQTPKYLVTQMGNDKSIKCEQNLGHDTMYWYKQDSKKFLKIMFSYNNKELIINETVPNRFSPKSPDKAHLNLHINSLELGDSAVYFCASSPWEGTEAFFGQGTRLTVV.